The clone carrying this T cell receptor beta chain was counted only a few times. Its specificity is unknown. Only in-frame clones appear in the TCRdb table, and some are missing; sequencing was by immunoSEQ multiplex PCR. The data hold 2 million to 3 million clones, with 93% observed a single time. Germline-derived CDR1 and CDR2 are SNHLY and FYNNEI. The length of the CDR3 is 13 residues. Between the trimmed V and J ends, which lost 3 bases and 8 bases, there was a span of 13 bases. The source of the sample is a study of shared clonotypes between healthy human individuals. Broader study findings: Non-shared clonotypes showed lower generation probabilities than clonotypes common to all four donors. Clonotypes that were shared across a handful of donors made up 4% to 6% of naive CD4 clonotypes.

Input material: naive CD4+ T cells from PBMCs. Subset given: CD45RA+ positively selected. The sequence derives from a man in his late teens or twenties in good health. Some clones in this sample may be carry-over from other donors' samples. V is TRBV2 and J is TRBJ1-2; D is unresolved. Here the CDR3 reads CASSDELYVGYTF. The CDR3 DNA follows: TGTGCCAGCAGTGATGAGCTTTATGTCGGCTACACCTTC.